The T cell receptor (beta chain) under discussion was sequenced for a study of cytomegalovirus exposure and HLA in healthy donors. About the research overall: Of some 360 genotyped donors, about 80% clustered with self-reported Caucasian donors. Study results and limitations: Through in vitro validation, a few CMV-associated chains were shown to be specific for CMV antigens. Researchers reported in a later analysis that a missense DCLRE1C variant was tied to TCR beta V- and J-gene trimming. Later on, an analysis showed TCR association rates differing by HLA locus, with DRB1 the most and HLA-C the fewest.

Amplification used 60 Vbeta primers and 13 Jbeta primers. Some clones are missing from TCRdb's copy, which holds only in-frame ones; the method was immunoSEQ multiplex PCR. The data show some 160,000 clones, around 80% seen once. About this clone itself: The antigen is unknown.

The CDR3 consists of 15 residues. V shed 6 bases and J shed 1 base, with 15 bases lying between them. In germline, CDR1 is LNHDA, CDR2 SQIVND (reference sequence). The receptor comes from a man between 45 and 60 years old in good health and CMV-seropositive. The sample taken for sequencing was PBMCs. The chain couples TRBV19 to TRBJ1-1, with no clear D. CDR3 DNA sequence: TGTGCCAGTAGGCCCCGGGAGAACTCGAACACTGAAGCTTTCTTT. Its translation: CASRPRENSNTEAFF.